The clone carrying this TCR beta chain was seen ten or more times. This specimen belongs to a study of T cells after yellow fever vaccination. Study-wide background: SMART-Seq v4 Ultra Low Input prepared the low-cell-number fractions.

Trimming shortened V by 4 bases and J by 2 bases, and 9 bases separated the two germline ends. Germline lookup yields CDR1 SGHVS and CDR2 FQNEAQ. The length of the CDR3 is 14 residues. TCRdb reanalysed the 5' RACE reads using MiXCR and keeps one entry per CDR3 protein. The sample has 100,000 to 150,000 distinct CDR3 sequences, 6.5% to 9% seen once. The sequences come from CD4+ T cells sorted from PBMCs, collected approximately 40 days after the first yellow fever vaccination. This clonotype was sampled from a man aged 18 to 30 who received the YFV17D yellow fever vaccine. The chain uses TRBV7-8 and TRBJ1-5; maybe TRBD1 (6 bases). The CDR3 region has the DNA TGTGCCAGCAGCTGGGGGGGCGGCAATCAGCCCCAGCATTTT. This translates into CASSWGGGNQPQHF. Filled out from reference TRBV7-8 and TRBJ1-5, the complete variable domain reads GAGVSQSPRYKVAKRGQDVALRCDPISGHVSLFWYQQALGQGPEFLTYFQNEAQLDKSGLPSDRFFAERPEGSVSTLKIQRTQQEDSAVYLCASSWGGGNQPQHFGDGTRLSIL.